This entry is about one T cell receptor (beta chain). As yet, its antigen is unknown. PCR employed 60 Vbeta and 13 Jbeta primers. The repertoire was sequenced with immunoSEQ multiplex PCR; TCRdb's copy has only in-frame clones and lacks some. Of about 130,000 clones in the sample, roughly 71% were seen once. This CDR3 is 11 amino acids long. Germline loops: CDR1 ENHRY, CDR2 SYGVKD. V was cut by 2 bases and J by 8 bases, with 6 bases left in between. The sample originates from a study of cytomegalovirus exposure and HLA in healthy donors. Donors had nominal health at sampling but likely had unrecorded immune exposures. Study-level results: Association of a missense DCLRE1C variant with TCR beta V- and J-gene trimming was reported in a later analysis.

This clonotype was sampled from a woman aged 50 to 60 in good health and CMV-seropositive. The sequencing sample was made of PBMCs. The chain joins TRBV10-3 to TRBJ1-2; D gene unclear. The CDR3 DNA reads TGTGCCATCAGTGAGACGGTCGGCTACACCTTC. Protein: CAISETVGYTF.